This TCR beta chain was recovered during a study of T-cell memory formation after mild COVID-19. After removal of 3 bases from V and 0 bases from J, the junction contained 5 bases not matched to a gene. This CDR3 is 16 amino acids long. From germline, CDR1 is SGHNT and CDR2 YYREEE (reference sequence). On this clonotype: Antigen specificity is unknown.

Whole-study results and caveats: Contracting CD8+ clones were enriched in EMRA, CD4+ mainly in CM and EM. Clones contracting day 15 to 85 were balanced CD4/CD8; later expanders leaned CD4+.

Each CDR3 protein is one row after TCRdb ran MiXCR on the 5' RACE reads. The sample yields approximately 480,000 distinct CDR3 sequences, 18% seen once. This clonotype was sampled from an adult woman who had mild COVID-19 (a few samples of this study predate the infection). Cell type and time point are not known. The chain is built from TRBV5-4 and TRBJ2-3; TRBD1 agrees at 9 bases. The specimen sequenced was PBMCs or a T cell subset sorted from them (not recorded which). CDR3 loop: CASSYLQGASTDTQYF. The CDR3 region has the DNA TGTGCCAGCAGCTACTTACAGGGGGCGAGCACAGATACGCAGTATTTT.